These 3 T cell receptor beta chains share one sample of origin, sequenced in a study of CD8+ T cells in alopecia areata. Noted treatment: oral pan-JAK inhibitor, 5-10 mg twice daily. As the sequencing template, cDNA was produced by extracting RNA and reverse transcribing it. Profiled with immunoSEQ multiplex PCR; TCRdb holds only in-frame clones, not every one. This table has some 180,000 clones, less than 70% appearing once. Here the sequenced sample was CD8+ T cells sorted from blood, taken at week 24, from a patient treated with tofacitinib. The receptors stem from a human donor with alopecia areata.

This clone occurred a few times. The chain combines TRBV7-9 with TRBJ1-6; 8 bases line up with TRBD1. The CDR3 extends over 15 amino acids. Looked up from germline, CDR1 is SEHNR and CDR2 is FQNEAQ (reference sequence). V was clipped by 4 bases and J by 8 bases; unmatched bases: 7. DNA for the CDR3: TGTGCCAGCAGCTGGCGACAGGGGAGAGATTCACCCCTCCACTTT. Encoded protein: CASSWRQGRDSPLHF.

This clone was counted only a few times. The V gene is TRBV29-1, the J gene TRBJ2-1; D not certain. This CDR3 spans 10 amino acids. In germline, CDR1 is SQVTM, CDR2 ANQGSEA. V was trimmed by 5 bases and J by 9 bases, leaving 8 bases between them. CDR3: CSVWFIEQFF. The CDR3 bases are TGCAGCGTTTGGTTTATTGAGCAGTTCTTC.

V is TRBV15 and J is TRBJ1-6; possibly TRBD1 for D (5 bases). V was pared by 0 bases and J by 7 bases, with 7 bases between. There are 14 residues in the CDR3. Germline V CDR1 and CDR2: LNHNV, YYDKDF (reference sequence). The CDR3 reads CATSRDGGNSPLHF. The CDR3 DNA sequence: TGTGCCACCAGCAGAGACGGGGGAAATTCACCCCTCCACTTT.